This TCR beta chain was observed in a study of blood T cell repertoires in COVID-19. Study-level background: Acute-phase and convalescent COVID-19 samples originated in the United States, Italy and Spain. T cells, B-cell-depleted T cells, or PBMCs supplied cDNA or gDNA.

Study processing details: The authors estimated nucleated cell counts from reference gene primer amplification. Sequenced by immunoSEQ multiplex PCR; TCRdb stores in-frame clones only, minus some. V, J and clone size are taken as reported in that table, and D and trimming were inferred from the DNA itself. The sample lists approximately 120,000 clones, about 81% occurring once. Seattle enrolled patients during active infection and tracked them longitudinally. The V gene end was trimmed by 10 bases and the J gene end by 2 bases; junction bases not matched to a gene: 5. Germline V gives CDR1 MDHEN, CDR2 SYDVKM. This CDR3 spans 12 amino acids.

Sequencing was done on a sample of peripheral blood. The V call is TRBV28, the J call TRBJ2-7; TRBD1 aligns across 7 bases. This receptor was obtained from a man younger than 45 with COVID-19, enrolled during active disease. CDR3 DNA sequence: TGTGCCACCGGGACAGCTACCTACGAGCAGTACTTC. Amino acid sequence: CATGTATYEQYF.